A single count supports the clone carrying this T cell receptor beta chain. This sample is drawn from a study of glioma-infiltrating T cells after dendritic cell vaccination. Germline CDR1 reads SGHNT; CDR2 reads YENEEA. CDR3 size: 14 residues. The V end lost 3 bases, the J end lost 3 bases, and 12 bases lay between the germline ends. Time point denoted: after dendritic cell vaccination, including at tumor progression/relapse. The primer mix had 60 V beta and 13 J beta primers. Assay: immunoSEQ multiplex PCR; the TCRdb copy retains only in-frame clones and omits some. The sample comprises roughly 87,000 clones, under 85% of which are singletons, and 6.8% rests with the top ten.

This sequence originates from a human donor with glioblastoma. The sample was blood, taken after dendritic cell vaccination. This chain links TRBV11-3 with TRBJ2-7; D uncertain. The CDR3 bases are TGTGCCAGCAGCTTGTCAGGCGAGTTCTACGAGCAGTACTTC. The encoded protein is CASSLSGEFYEQYF.